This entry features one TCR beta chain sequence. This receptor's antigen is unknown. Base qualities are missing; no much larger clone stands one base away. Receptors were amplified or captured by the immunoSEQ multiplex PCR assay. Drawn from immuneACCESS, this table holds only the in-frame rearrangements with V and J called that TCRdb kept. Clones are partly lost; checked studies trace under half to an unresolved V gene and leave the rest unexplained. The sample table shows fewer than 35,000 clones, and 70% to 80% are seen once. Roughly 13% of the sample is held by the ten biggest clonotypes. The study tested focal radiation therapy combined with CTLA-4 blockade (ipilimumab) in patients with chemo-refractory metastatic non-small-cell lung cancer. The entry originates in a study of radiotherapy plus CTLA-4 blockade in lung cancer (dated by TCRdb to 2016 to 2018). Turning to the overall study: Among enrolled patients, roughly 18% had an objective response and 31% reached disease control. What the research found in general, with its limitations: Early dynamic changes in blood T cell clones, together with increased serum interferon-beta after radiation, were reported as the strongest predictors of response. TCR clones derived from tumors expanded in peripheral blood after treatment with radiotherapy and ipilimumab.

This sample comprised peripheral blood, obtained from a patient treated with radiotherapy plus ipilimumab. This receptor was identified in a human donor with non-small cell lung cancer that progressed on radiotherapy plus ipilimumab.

The CDR3 has the sequence CASSRYSYEQYF. The DNA reads as follows: TGTGCCAGCAGCCGCTACAGCTACGAGCAGTACTTC. The sequence links TRBV7-9 to TRBJ2-7; the D gene assignment is ambiguous. The CDR3 sequence holds 12 residues, the cysteine and phenylalanine included. Here the CDR3 DNA is all that survives: 36 bases in frame from base 1. The V end loses 5 bases and the J end loses 3 bases, and a stretch of 8 bases separates them. For CDR1 and CDR2, the germline V gene (reference sequence) lists SEHNR and FQNEAQ.